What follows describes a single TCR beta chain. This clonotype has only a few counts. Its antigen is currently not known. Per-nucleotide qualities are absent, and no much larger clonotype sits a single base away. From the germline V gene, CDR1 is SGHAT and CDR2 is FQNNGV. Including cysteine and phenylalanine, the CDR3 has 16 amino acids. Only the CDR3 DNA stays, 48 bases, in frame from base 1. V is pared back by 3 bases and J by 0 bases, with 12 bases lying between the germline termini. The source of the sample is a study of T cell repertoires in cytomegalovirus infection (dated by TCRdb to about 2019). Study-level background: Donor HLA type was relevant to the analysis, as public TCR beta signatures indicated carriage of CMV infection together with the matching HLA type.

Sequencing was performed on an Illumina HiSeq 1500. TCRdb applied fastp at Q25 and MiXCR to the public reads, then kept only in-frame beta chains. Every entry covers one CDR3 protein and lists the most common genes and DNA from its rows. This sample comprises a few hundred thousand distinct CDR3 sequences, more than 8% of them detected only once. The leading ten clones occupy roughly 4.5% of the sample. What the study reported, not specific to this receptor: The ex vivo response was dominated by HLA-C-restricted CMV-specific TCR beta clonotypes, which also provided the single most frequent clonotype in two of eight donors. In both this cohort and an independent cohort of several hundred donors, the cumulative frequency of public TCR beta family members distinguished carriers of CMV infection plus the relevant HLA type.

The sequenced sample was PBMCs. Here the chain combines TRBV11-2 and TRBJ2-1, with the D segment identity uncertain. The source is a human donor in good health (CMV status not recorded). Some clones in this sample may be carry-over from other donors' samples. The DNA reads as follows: TGTGCCAGCAGCTTTTCCAGGAGTAGCTCCTACAATGAGCAGTTCTTC. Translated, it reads CASSFSRSSSYNEQFF.